The clone carrying this TCR beta chain was detected ten times or more. Its cognate antigen is unknown. This sample stems from a study of identical twins. Notes on the study in general: Among monozygotic twins, out-of-frame TCR alpha sharing exceeded what models predicted. Invariant MAIT and iNKT cells could partly confound zero-insertion analyses.

TCRdb called the 5' RACE reads again in MiXCR, with one record for every CDR3 protein. The sample holds 1.5 million to 2 million distinct CDR3 sequences, about 31% seen once. Sequencing was done on a sample of cord blood. This TCR derives from a newborn girl in good health.

CDR3 nucleotides: TGCGCCAGCAGGTTACTTGCCGTTAAGCAGTTCTTC. The encoded protein is CASRLLAVKQFF. This sequence joins TRBV5-1 and TRBJ2-1, with unresolved D. The germline CDR1 and CDR2 sequences are SGHRS and YFSETQ. The CDR3 is made up of 12 amino acids. Trimming removed 5 bases at V and 11 bases at J, with 14 bases between. The full variable domain, with the rest looked up from reference TRBV5-1 and TRBJ2-1, is KAGVTQTPRYLIKTRGQQVTLSCSPISGHRSVSWYQQTPGQGLQFLFEYFSETQRNKGNFPGRFSGRQFSNSRSEMNVSTLELGDSALYLCASRLLAVKQFFGPGTRLTVL.